These 17 T cell receptor beta chains share one sample of origin, sequenced in a study of shared clonotypes between healthy human individuals. Generated by immunoSEQ multiplex PCR, the TCRdb table keeps only in-frame clones and is missing some. This table has about 600,000 clones, around 95% appearing once. Naive CD8 cells, CD45RO-negative and positively selected for CCR7, excluded terminally differentiated effector memory CD45RA+ cells. The sample comprised naive CD8+ T cells sorted from blood. The receptors were sampled from a woman younger than 45 in good health.

In this sample, this clone turned up once. This chain joins TRBV10-2 and TRBJ2-7; unclear D gene. Germline loops: CDR1 WSHSY, CDR2 SAAADI. This CDR3 has 11 amino acids. Trimming took 7 bases from V and 5 from J, leaving 9 bases between them. The CDR3 loop is CASTPNHEQYF. In DNA, the CDR3 is TGCGCCAGCACTCCTAACCACGAGCAGTACTTC.

There are a few counts of this clone. Other nucleotide sequences in the sample specify the same CDR3. This chain connects TRBV5-4 to TRBJ2-5, with a possible D match to TRBD2 (6 bases). The CDR3 spans 13 residues. Germline-derived CDR1 and CDR2 are SGHNT and YYREEE (reference sequence). V shed 0 bases and J shed 4 bases, with 7 bases lying between them. As DNA, the CDR3 is TGTGCCAGCAGCTTGGAAGCGGGAGAGACCCAGTACTTC. Protein: CASSLEAGETQYF.

The chain is built from TRBV18 and TRBJ2-1; D is unresolved. CDR3 length equals 14 residues. Trimming left V 3 bases short and J 7 bases short, with 13 bases between. Per the germline V gene, CDR1 is KGHSH and CDR2 is LQKENI. CDR3 amino acids: CASSPGRAGNEQFF. The CDR3 DNA reads TGTGCCAGCTCACCCGGACGCGCTGGGAATGAGCAGTTCTTC.

This clone has only one observation. V usage is TRBV2 and J usage is TRBJ2-7; D could derive from TRBD1 or TRBD2 (5 bases each). V lost 2 bases, J lost 1 base, and 18 bases lay in between. Germline V gene sequence: CDR1 SNHLY, CDR2 FYNNEI. CDR3 length: 17 amino acids. Written as DNA, the CDR3 is TGTGCCAGCAGTGAATCTCATGAGGGGCTCCCTTCCTACGAGCAGTACTTC. Its protein is CASSESHEGLPSYEQYF.

This chain connects TRBV2 to TRBJ2-5, with D possibly being TRBD1 (5 bases). V was clipped by 1 base and J by 6 bases, with 6 bases between them. The V gene's germline CDR1 is SNHLY and CDR2 FYNNEI. This CDR3 has 12 residues. CDR3 amino acids: CASSEEGKTQYF. DNA of the CDR3: TGTGCCAGCAGTGAAGAGGGGAAGACCCAGTACTTC.

V gene TRBV6-5 combines with J gene TRBJ2-7; D gene unclear. The ends were cut back, 8 bases at V and 2 bases at J, with 13 bases in the middle. The CDR3 length is 13 residues. CDR1 and CDR2 (germline): MNHEY, SVGAGI. The chain's CDR3 is CASGVDGTYEQYF. CDR3 DNA sequence: TGTGCCAGCGGAGTGGACGGAACCTACGAGCAGTACTTC.

The CDR3 nucleotides read TGTGCCAGCTCCTTAGCAGCGAGGGGCGGGGAGCTGTTTTTT. This codes for CASSLAARGGELFF. The chain uses TRBV7-6 and TRBJ2-2; D possibly uses TRBD1 or TRBD2 (5 bases each). This CDR3 is built from 14 residues. Between the trimmed V and J ends, which lost 8 bases and 7 bases, there was a span of 17 bases. Germline CDR1 SGHVS, CDR2 FNYEAQ.

A note on this clone: Other DNA variants within this sample encode the same CDR3. CDR3 amino acids: CASSLGGLGTEAFF. The CDR3 DNA is TGTGCCAGCAGTTTAGGGGGGCTGGGTACTGAAGCTTTCTTT. The J gene is TRBJ1-1, the V gene TRBV27; tentative D call: TRBD1 (6 bases). Germline V lookup: CDR1 MNHEY, CDR2 SMNVEV (reference sequence). CDR3 length: 14 amino acids. Deletions cut 2 bases from V and 5 bases from J, with 12 bases between.

The chain carries TRBV19 and TRBJ2-5; the D gene is possibly TRBD2 (6 bases). CDR3 length: 15 amino acids. Trimming cost V 3 bases and J 5 bases, with 16 bases left between them. Germline CDR1 LNHDA, CDR2 SQIVND (reference sequence). The CDR3 DNA follows: TGTGCCAGTAGTATTGGGGGAGGATTGCGGGAGACCCAGTACTTC. Amino acid sequence: CASSIGGGLRETQYF.

The chain uses TRBV7-9 and TRBJ1-2, with D hard to call. V was shortened by 5 bases and J by 4 bases, with 14 bases between the two germline ends. This CDR3 spans 14 amino acids. Germline CDR1 SEHNR, CDR2 FQNEAQ (reference sequence). CDR3 nucleotide sequence: TGTGCCAGCAGCCCCCCGTCGAGGGCCTATGGCTACACCTTC. It is translated as CASSPPSRAYGYTF.

The gene calls are TRBV28 and TRBJ2-7; 9 nucleotides agree with TRBD2. With 5 bases clipped from V and 5 bases from J, the junction kept 7 bases outside the gene matches. The CDR3 has 14 amino acids. Per germline, CDR1 MDHEN and CDR2 SYDVKM. The CDR3 sequence: CASSLLAGANEQYF. The CDR3 DNA is TGTGCCAGCAGTCTTTTAGCGGGAGCGAACGAGCAGTACTTC.

This sequence joins TRBV5-4 and TRBJ2-1, with D tentatively TRBD2 (6 bases). This CDR3 has 13 residues. The germline CDR1 and CDR2 sequences are SGHNT and YYREEE (reference sequence). The V gene lost 4 bases and the J gene lost 4 bases, with 9 bases spanning the gap. The CDR3 DNA follows: TGTGCCAGCAGCGATCGGGAGTACAATGAGCAGTTCTTC. It codes for CASSDREYNEQFF.

This clone showed up just once. The CDR3 spells CASSLSIGDNEQFF. Here the CDR3 DNA reads TGTGCCAGCAGCCTCTCGATAGGGGACAATGAGCAGTTCTTC. The rearrangement uses TRBV4-2 and TRBJ2-1; D might be TRBD1 (5 bases). This CDR3 has 14 amino acids. The germline V gene encodes CDR1 LGHNA and CDR2 YNFKEQ. V lost 4 bases to trimming and J lost 5 bases, with 12 bases between them.

The V gene is TRBV6-1, the J gene TRBJ2-7; the match to TRBD2 covers 8 bases. This CDR3 has 12 amino acids. Germline loops: CDR1 MNHNS, CDR2 SASEGT. V lost 5 bases to trimming and J lost 6 bases; unmatched junction nucleotides: 3. CDR3: CASSLAGPEQYF. The CDR3 DNA sequence: TGTGCCAGCAGTTTAGCGGGGCCCGAGCAGTACTTC.

The J gene is TRBJ2-3, the V gene TRBV19; D gene uncertain. V lost 4 bases and J 2 bases, leaving 31 bases between the germline ends. The germline V gene encodes CDR1 LNHDA and CDR2 SQIVND (reference sequence). CDR3 length equals 21 residues. CDR3 amino acids: CASSTLRFRARAVDSTDTQYF. The CDR3, as DNA: TGTGCCAGTAGTACCCTCCGCTTTCGGGCCCGCGCTGTTGACTCCACAGATACGCAGTATTTT. The variable domain in full, completed from reference TRBV19 and TRBJ2-3, reads DGGITQSPKYLFRKEGQNVTLSCEQNLNHDAMYWYRQDPGQGLRLIYYSQIVNDFQKGDIAEGYSVSREKKESFPLTVTSAQKNPTAFYLCASSTLRFRARAVDSTDTQYFGPGTRLTVL.

CDR3 DNA: TGCGCCAGCAGCTGGAGGGACAGGCGACGCACAGATACGCAGTATTTT. Protein sequence: CASSWRDRRRTDTQYF. The gene calls are TRBV5-1 and TRBJ2-3, with 8 positions matching TRBD1. The germline CDR1 and CDR2 sequences are SGHRS and YFSETQ. The junction had 7 bases not matched to a gene; V was cut back by 3 bases and J by 1 base. The CDR3 has 16 amino acids.

The chain has TRBV7-9 and TRBJ2-5, with D unclear. Germline CDR1 and CDR2: SEHNR and FQNEAQ (reference sequence). V lost 5 bases and J 4 bases, leaving 14 bases between the germline ends. CDR3 length equals 14 residues. The DNA of the CDR3 is TGTGCCAGCAGCCCCGCGGCCGGCCTAGAGACCCAGTACTTC. Translating it yields CASSPAAGLETQYF.